The text below deals with one TCR beta chain. The antigen it recognizes is unknown. No base quality information exists; no much larger clone differs at one position. The immunoSEQ Assay, a bias-controlled multiplex PCR, was used to amplify TCRbeta CDR3 regions from genomic DNA. Per the source publication's procedure: The number of nucleated cells in each sample was estimated by amplification of reference gene primers within the assay. To quantify the absolute abundance of each unique TCRbeta CDR3 rearrangement, sequence reads were collapsed and filtered. For each sample, productive Simpson clonality was calculated as the square root of Simpson's diversity index across productive rearrangements. TCRdb's version of the immuneACCESS table is confined to in-frame rearrangements and falls short of the full clone set. An unresolved V gene accounts for under half of the shortfall where checked; the remainder is of unknown origin. V and J calls and clone size come straight from that table; D and trimming were deduced from the DNA. The sample profile shows under 15,000 clones; around 76% of them were found once. Approximately 40% of the sample is in the top ten clones.

This sample is drawn from a study of blood T cell repertoires in COVID-19 (dated by TCRdb to about 2020). Regarding the study in general: The collaborator samples originated in the United States, Italy and Spain and spanned the acute and convalescent phases of COVID-19. The dataset comprised deeply sampled blood TCRbeta repertoires from subjects exposed to, actively infected with, or recovered from COVID-19. The samples were drawn from two sources: the first 160 participants of the ongoing ImmuneRACE study, and some 1,300 subjects contributed by 6 global collaborators. The repertoires were released in a freely available public database meant as a resource for research on the immune response to SARS-CoV-2. The prospective study material was composed of cDNA or gDNA derived from T cells, B-cell-depleted T cells, or PBMCs. Nearly every sample came with metadata listing a de-identified subject ID, COVID-19 status, age in years and sex. Where available, HLA class I and class II types were obtained from metadata supplied by the sample provider rather than from assay-based typing. Paper-wide results and their limitations: Clinical and demographic metadata were provided uncurated, with the amount varying by source and participant.

The V and J ends are trimmed by 2 bases and 8 bases, leaving 12 bases between them. Spanning cysteine to phenylalanine, the CDR3 consists of 14 amino acids. This entry keeps only the CDR3 DNA: 42 bases, framed from base 1. The CDR1 and CDR2 encoded by the germline V gene are MNHEY and SVGAGI. Each collaborating institution followed its own protocols to collect whole blood in K2EDTA tubes. For TCRbeta analysis, collaborators shipped samples as frozen whole blood, isolated PBMCs, or DNA extracted from either of those sample types. This clonotype originated in a woman aged 80 or older with acute or convalescent COVID-19. The rearrangement joined TRBV6-5 to TRBJ1-4; D gene: possibly TRBD1, on 5 matching bases. The sample comprised peripheral blood. For the CDR3, the sequence is CASSYGRGGEKLFF. The nucleotide sequence is TGTGCCAGCAGTTACGGTAGGGGAGGCGAAAAACTGTTTTTT.